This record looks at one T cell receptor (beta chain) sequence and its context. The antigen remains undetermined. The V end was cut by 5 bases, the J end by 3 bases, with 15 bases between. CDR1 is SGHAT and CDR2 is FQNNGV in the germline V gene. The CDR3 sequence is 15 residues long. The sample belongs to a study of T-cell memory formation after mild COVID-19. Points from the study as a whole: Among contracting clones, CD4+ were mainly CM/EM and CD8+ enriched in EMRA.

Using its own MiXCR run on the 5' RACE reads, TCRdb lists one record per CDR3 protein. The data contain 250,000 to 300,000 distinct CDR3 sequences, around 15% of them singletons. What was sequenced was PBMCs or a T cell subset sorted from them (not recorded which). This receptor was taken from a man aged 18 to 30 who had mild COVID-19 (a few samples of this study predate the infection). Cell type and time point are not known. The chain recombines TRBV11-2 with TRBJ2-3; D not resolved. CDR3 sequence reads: CASSRLGRRTDTQYF. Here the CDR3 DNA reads TGTGCCAGCAGCCGTTTGGGCCGGAGAACAGATACGCAGTATTTT.